The rows below give T cell receptor beta chains drawn from one sample of a study of blood T cells in healthy people across ages. MiXCR, applied by TCRdb to the 5' RACE reads, yields one record per CDR3 protein. The table records 1.5 million to 2 million distinct CDR3 sequences, roughly 27% of them present only once. Sequencing was done on a sample of blood. The source is a woman in her twenties or thirties in good health. The CDR3 runs from the conserved cysteine through the conserved F or W. Fields, in order: J gene, clone size, D gene, V gene, CDR3 DNA, CDR3 protein. D genes are given only for firm matches. Clone size, where shown, is once, few, many, or a class for clones that have expanded.

j_gene: TRBJ1-5; abundance: NA; d_gene: NA; v_gene: TRBV27; CDR3nt: TGTGCCAGCAGTTATCCCCAACATCAGCCCCAGCATTTT; CDR3aa: CASSYPQHQPQHF
j_gene: TRBJ2-1; abundance: NA; d_gene: TRBD2; v_gene: TRBV5-6; CDR3nt: TGTGCCAGCAGCTTTCGCCTAGCGGGAGGAGGGAATGAGCAGTTCTTC; CDR3aa: CASSFRLAGGGNEQFF
j_gene: TRBJ1-1; abundance: NA; d_gene: NA; v_gene: TRBV7-9; CDR3nt: TGTGCCAGCAGCTTAGTATCGGTTGTTAACACTGAAGCTTTCTTT; CDR3aa: CASSLVSVVNTEAFF
j_gene: TRBJ1-5; abundance: NA; d_gene: NA; v_gene: TRBV28; CDR3nt: TGTGCCAGCAGTGGCGGCAGATATCAGCCCCAGCATTTT; CDR3aa: CASSGGRYQPQHF
j_gene: TRBJ2-7; abundance: few; d_gene: NA; v_gene: TRBV5-6; CDR3nt: TGTGCCAGCAGCTTGGGGACTGAGAGCTCCTACGAGCAGTACTTC; CDR3aa: CASSLGTESSYEQYF
j_gene: TRBJ2-7; abundance: NA; d_gene: NA; v_gene: TRBV5-1; CDR3nt: TGCGCCAGCAGCGTTTCGAGAGGGCGCGGCGAGCAGTACTTC; CDR3aa: CASSVSRGRGEQYF
j_gene: TRBJ2-3; abundance: NA; d_gene: TRBD2; v_gene: TRBV4-2; CDR3nt: TGTGCCAGCAGCCAAAAGTCGGAGAGCGGGGATTACACAGATACGCAGTATTTT; CDR3aa: CASSQKSESGDYTDTQYF
j_gene: TRBJ2-5; abundance: NA; d_gene: TRBD2; v_gene: TRBV5-1; CDR3nt: TGCGCCAGCAGCTCCCGCGGGGGGGGGATTAAAGAGACCCAGTACTTC; CDR3aa: CASSSRGGGIKETQYF
j_gene: TRBJ2-1; abundance: NA; d_gene: NA; v_gene: TRBV5-5; CDR3nt: TGTGCCAGCAACGCAAGGGAGAAATCCTACAATGAGCAGTTCTTC; CDR3aa: CASNAREKSYNEQFF
j_gene: TRBJ2-5; abundance: NA; d_gene: TRBD2; v_gene: TRBV6-6; CDR3nt: TGTGCCAGCAGGCCCGGGACTAGCGAATCAAAGACCCAGTACTTC; CDR3aa: CASRPGTSESKTQYF
j_gene: TRBJ2-7; abundance: few; d_gene: NA; v_gene: TRBV3-1; CDR3nt: TGTGCCAGCAGCCAAGATTTTGGGGCAGCTTCCTACGAGCAGTACTTC; CDR3aa: CASSQDFGAASYEQYF
j_gene: TRBJ2-1; abundance: NA; d_gene: TRBD2; v_gene: TRBV7-2; CDR3nt: TGTGCCAGCAGAGCGGGAGAGACCTACAATGAGCAGTTCTTC; CDR3aa: CASRAGETYNEQFF
j_gene: TRBJ2-5; abundance: NA; d_gene: TRBD2; v_gene: TRBV9; CDR3nt: TGTGCCAGCAGCGTAGAGGGGACTAGCGGGAGAAAGACCCAGTACTTC; CDR3aa: CASSVEGTSGRKTQYF
j_gene: TRBJ1-5; abundance: few; d_gene: NA; v_gene: TRBV10-3; CDR3nt: TGTGCCATCAGATCACAGGGAAGCCAGCCCCAGCATTTT; CDR3aa: CAIRSQGSQPQHF
j_gene: TRBJ1-2; abundance: few; d_gene: TRBD1; v_gene: TRBV5-1; CDR3nt: TGCGCCAGCAGCCTGGGACAGGAAGACTACTATGGCTCCACCTTC; CDR3aa: CASSLGQEDYYGSTF
j_gene: TRBJ2-1; abundance: NA; d_gene: NA; v_gene: TRBV4-3; CDR3nt: TGCGCCAGCAGCTTTAGGGGCCAAGGGAGGAATGAGCAGTTCTTC; CDR3aa: CASSFRGQGRNEQFF
j_gene: TRBJ2-7; abundance: few; d_gene: NA; v_gene: TRBV28; CDR3nt: TGTGCCAGCATGCGCCAGGGGCTGTACGAGCAGTACTTC; CDR3aa: CASMRQGLYEQYF
j_gene: TRBJ2-5; abundance: few; d_gene: TRBD2; v_gene: TRBV4-3; CDR3nt: TGCGCCAGCAGCCAAGTCCCGGGACTAGCAGGCGAGACCCAGTACTTC; CDR3aa: CASSQVPGLAGETQYF
j_gene: TRBJ1-2; abundance: few; d_gene: NA; v_gene: TRBV6-6; CDR3nt: TGTGCCAGCAGTTACACAGACAGGTTAAACTATGGCTACACCTTC; CDR3aa: CASSYTDRLNYGYTF
j_gene: TRBJ2-3; abundance: NA; d_gene: NA; v_gene: TRBV5-4; CDR3nt: TGTGCCAACTCTCCTGGACGGGGAGATACGCAGTATTTT; CDR3aa: CANSPGRGDTQYF
j_gene: TRBJ2-3; abundance: few; d_gene: NA; v_gene: TRBV15; CDR3nt: TGTGCCACCAGCCCTAGTGCGGCAGGGGAATTCACAGATACGCAGTATTTT; CDR3aa: CATSPSAAGEFTDTQYF
j_gene: TRBJ1-2; abundance: NA; d_gene: NA; v_gene: TRBV29-1; CDR3nt: TGCAGCGTTAGAGGGGAGGACCATGGCTACACCTTC; CDR3aa: CSVRGEDHGYTF
j_gene: TRBJ2-7; abundance: NA; d_gene: TRBD1; v_gene: TRBV5-4; CDR3nt: TGTGCCAGCAGCTTGCCCGGGACAGGTTCTACGGAGCAGTACTTC; CDR3aa: CASSLPGTGSTEQYF
j_gene: TRBJ1-1; abundance: few; d_gene: NA; v_gene: TRBV6-9; CDR3nt: TGTGCCAGCAGAATTCGTACAGGGAAGTCTGAAGCTTTCTTT; CDR3aa: CASRIRTGKSEAFF
j_gene: TRBJ2-3; abundance: few; d_gene: NA; v_gene: TRBV12-5; CDR3nt: TGTGCTAGTGCTTATACCAACACAGATACGCAGTATTTT; CDR3aa: CASAYTNTDTQYF
j_gene: TRBJ2-5; abundance: NA; d_gene: TRBD2; v_gene: TRBV12-3/TRBV12-4; CDR3nt: TGTGCCAGCAGTAGGGGACTAGCGGCCCTCCAAGAGACCCAGGACTTC; CDR3aa: CASSRGLAALQETQDF
j_gene: TRBJ2-7; abundance: NA; d_gene: NA; v_gene: TRBV3-1; CDR3nt: TGTGCCAGCAGCCAAGCGGGCGCGTTGGGTGAGCAGTACTTC; CDR3aa: CASSQAGALGEQYF
j_gene: TRBJ2-3; abundance: few; d_gene: NA; v_gene: TRBV20-1; CDR3nt: TGCAGTGCTAGAGATCCCCGCACAGATACGCAGTATTTT; CDR3aa: CSARDPRTDTQYF
j_gene: TRBJ2-7; abundance: many; d_gene: TRBD2; v_gene: TRBV5-1; CDR3nt: TGCGCCAGCAGCCTAAGCGGGGGACTCTACGAGCAGTACTTC; CDR3aa: CASSLSGGLYEQYF
j_gene: TRBJ2-2; abundance: NA; d_gene: TRBD2; v_gene: TRBV6-2/TRBV6-3; CDR3nt: TGTGCCAGCAGATCGGGACTAGCGGGAGGGCCGGGCACCGGGGAGCTGTTTTTT; CDR3aa: CASRSGLAGGPGTGELFF
j_gene: TRBJ2-5; abundance: NA; d_gene: NA; v_gene: TRBV28; CDR3nt: TGTGCCAGCAAAACCCAGCGCAAGGGACACTACCAAGAGACCCAGTACTTC; CDR3aa: CASKTQRKGHYQETQYF
j_gene: TRBJ2-7; abundance: few; d_gene: TRBD1; v_gene: TRBV5-1; CDR3nt: TGCGCCAGCAGCGACACGGGACAGGGAACCTACGAGCAGTACTTC; CDR3aa: CASSDTGQGTYEQYF
j_gene: TRBJ1-5; abundance: NA; d_gene: NA; v_gene: TRBV20-1; CDR3nt: TGCAGTGCCAGTGAATCGGGATCGGGGCAGCCCCAGCATTTT; CDR3aa: CSASESGSGQPQHF
j_gene: TRBJ2-5; abundance: NA; d_gene: NA; v_gene: TRBV5-6; CDR3nt: TGTGCCAGCAGCTTGTACAGACAAGAGACCCAGTACTTC; CDR3aa: CASSLYRQETQYF
j_gene: TRBJ2-1; abundance: NA; d_gene: TRBD2; v_gene: TRBV30; CDR3nt: TGTGCCTGGAGTCAGGGACTAGCGTACAATGACCAGTTCTTC; CDR3aa: CAWSQGLAYNDQFF
j_gene: TRBJ2-7; abundance: few; d_gene: TRBD2; v_gene: TRBV11-2; CDR3nt: TGTGCCAGCAGAACTATAGCGGGACGGAACTACGAGCAGTACTTC; CDR3aa: CASRTIAGRNYEQYF
j_gene: TRBJ2-7; abundance: many; d_gene: TRBD2; v_gene: TRBV7-2; CDR3nt: TGTGCCAGCAGTCTCGCGGGGGTTCGCTACGAGCAGTACTTC; CDR3aa: CASSLAGVRYEQYF
j_gene: TRBJ2-2; abundance: few; d_gene: TRBD2; v_gene: TRBV7-2; CDR3nt: TGTGCCACGGGCGGGGGTCCAAACACCGGGGAGCTGTTTTTT; CDR3aa: CATGGGPNTGELFF
j_gene: TRBJ2-1; abundance: NA; d_gene: NA; v_gene: TRBV7-8; CDR3nt: TGTGCCAGCAGCCTCCTGGTCTTCCGCAACCTGGACAATGAGCAGTTCTTC; CDR3aa: CASSLLVFRNLDNEQFF
j_gene: TRBJ2-1; abundance: many; d_gene: TRBD2; v_gene: TRBV12-3/TRBV12-4; CDR3nt: TGTGCCAGCTGCGGGGGGGGACCCAATGAGCAGTTCTTC; CDR3aa: CASCGGGPNEQFF
j_gene: TRBJ2-5; abundance: NA; d_gene: NA; v_gene: TRBV20-1; CDR3nt: TGCAGTGCTAGAGATTTCGGGGCTAGCGTTTCACAAGAGACCCAGTACTTC; CDR3aa: CSARDFGASVSQETQYF
j_gene: TRBJ2-7; abundance: NA; d_gene: TRBD2; v_gene: TRBV7-9; CDR3nt: TGTGCCAGCAGCCCCGACCTGCGGGGGGTCTCCTACAATGAGCAGTACTTC; CDR3aa: CASSPDLRGVSYNEQYF